A selection of T cell receptor beta chains follows, all from one sample in a study of T cells after posttransplantation cyclophosphamide. Repertoires were generated with immunoSEQ multiplex PCR, while TCRdb's copy carries only in-frame clones and drops some. Observed in the sample are approximately 24,000 clones, none of them singletons. Sequenced input: PBMCs. Every receptor here comes from a man in his forties or fifties in good health, CMV-negative, and a related stem cell transplant donor. Both conserved end residues are part of each CDR3. Fields, in order: V gene, J gene, D gene, CDR3 protein. The D gene is left open where the match is weak.

TRBV5-1	TRBJ1-1	TRBD1	CASSATGGDTEAFF
TRBV25-1	TRBJ2-5	.	CASGGANQETQYF
TRBV7-2	TRBJ2-1	TRBD2	CASSFSGVAGYFNEQFF
TRBV5-1	TRBJ2-1	.	CASSYYDYSNEQFF
TRBV19	TRBJ2-5	.	CASSLRGSGETQYF
TRBV6-1	TRBJ2-4	.	CASSSGVLAKNIQYF
TRBV11-2	TRBJ1-1	TRBD1	CASSGDRNTEAFF
TRBV6-1	TRBJ1-5	.	CASGLGANQPQHF
TRBV7-3	TRBJ2-3	.	CASSSYPSGLSTDTQYF
TRBV15	TRBJ2-7	TRBD2	CATSRGKGLAGFGSYEQYF
TRBV30	TRBJ2-1	TRBD1	CALESGQTYNEQFF
TRBV7-8	TRBJ2-2	.	CASSLNQISGELFF
TRBV12-2	TRBJ2-1	.	CASRSSGASGRGKNEQFF
TRBV5-4	TRBJ1-2	TRBD1	CASTSRDRGFYTF
TRBV11-3	TRBJ2-1	TRBD2	CASSLDALAGEQFF
TRBV5-1	TRBJ1-5	.	CASSLSGRNQPQHF
TRBV30	.	TRBD1	CAWLYKGTDEQYF
TRBV6-5	TRBJ1-2	TRBD1	CASRLSPTGVYGYTF
TRBV5-1	TRBJ1-4	TRBD1	CASSSGQGALEKLFF
TRBV5-1	TRBJ2-7	TRBD2	CASSLTSGRTYEQYF
TRBV30	TRBJ1-6	.	CAWRLSGALYNSPLHF
TRBV9	TRBJ2-7	TRBD2	CASSAGSGLVDEQYF
TRBV6-5	TRBJ1-5	.	CASSLDRNQPQHF
TRBV10-2	TRBJ2-4	.	CASSEMGGIQYF
TRBV7-9	TRBJ1-5	TRBD1	CASSALQGGNQPQHF
TRBV2	TRBJ1-2	TRBD1	CASSDTGQGIGGYTF
TRBV6-4	TRBJ1-2	.	CASSQGRVGYGYTF
TRBV6-1	TRBJ2-3	TRBD2	CASSGGILAGSTDTQYF
TRBV15	TRBJ2-7	.	CATSSGGAGTQEQYF
TRBV5-1	TRBJ2-3	.	CASSTQAAWDTQYF
TRBV5-1	TRBJ2-3	.	CASSLDRPTDTQYF
TRBV5-4	TRBJ1-4	.	CASSGPAGTNEKLFF
TRBV9	TRBJ1-2	.	CASSVEGQPNYGYTF
TRBV12-5	TRBJ2-2	.	CASQKETGELFF
TRBV18	TRBJ1-1	.	CASSPGENPTEAFF
TRBV4-1	TRBJ2-3	TRBD2	CASSQASGRATDTQYF
TRBV10-1	TRBJ2-7	.	CASSESRFAYEQYF
TRBV7-2	TRBJ1-2	TRBD1	CASSLVRGQGFGYTF
TRBV7-7	TRBJ2-3	TRBD2	CASSPRTSGVGGITDTQYF
TRBV4-2	TRBJ1-1	.	CASSPAGRREGEAFF
TRBV9	.	TRBD1	CASSERDRDEQYF